The sequence of this T cell receptor beta chain was determined in a study of T cell repertoires in cytomegalovirus infection (dated by TCRdb to about 2019). General notes on the study: The HLA type of each donor mattered for the analysis, because public TCR beta signatures pointed to carriage of CMV infection along with the matching HLA type.

Sequenced using an Illumina HiSeq 1500. TCRdb reanalyzed the raw reads on its own, using fastp at Q25 for trimming and MiXCR for clone calling, and kept in-frame beta chains. Records with the same CDR3 protein are collapsed into one entry carrying the most frequent genes and DNA. This sample comprises nearly 550,000 distinct CDR3 sequences, about 15% of them detected only once. Of the sample, more than 20% falls within the top ten clones. In regard to this clonotype: No antigen is known for it. No base quality information exists; no much larger clone differs at one position.

General study outcomes and caveats: In both this cohort and an independent cohort of 352 donors, the cumulative frequency of public TCR beta family members distinguished carriers of CMV infection plus the relevant HLA type. The ex vivo response was dominated by HLA-C-restricted CMV-specific TCR beta clonotypes, and the single most frequent clonotype in two of eight donors was supplied by these HLA-C-restricted clonotypes.

The CDR3 numbers 16 residues from cysteine through phenylalanine. CDR3 DNA only is kept here, 48 bases in frame from base 1. CDR1 and CDR2 are drawn from the germline V gene: MNHNS, SASEGT. Here V drops 6 bases and J drops 3 bases, and the junction holds 11 bases not matched to any gene. This sequence uses TRBV6-1 and TRBJ1-5; 7 central nucleotides agree with TRBD1. The TCR originated in a human donor in good health (CMV status not recorded). Some clones in this sample may be carry-over from other donors' samples. Sequenced sample: CD8+ T cells from PBMCs. The DNA is as follows: TGTGCCAGCAGACTAAGAACGGGGACAGACAATCAGCCCCAGCATTTT. Its protein product is CASRLRTGTDNQPQHF.